This TCR beta chain appears in the sequencing data of a study of cytomegalovirus exposure and HLA in healthy donors. The PCR used 60 Vbeta and 13 Jbeta primers. The data were produced by immunoSEQ multiplex PCR, yet TCRdb's version contains in-frame clones alone and is incomplete. The sample shows about 97,000 clones, 83% of them seen only once. This CDR3 has 16 amino acids. Per germline, CDR1 MNHNY and CDR2 SVGAGI (reference sequence). V gave up 6 bases and J gave up 2 bases, with 18 bases separating them. The receptor was derived from a man in his forties in good health and CMV-seronegative. What was sequenced was PBMCs. The chain recombines TRBV6-6 with TRBJ2-3; possibly TRBD2 for D (6 bases). CDR3 coding DNA: TGTGCCAGCAGAGTTGGAGGGGATCGAATCACAGATACGCAGTATTTT. Residues: CASRVGGDRITDTQYF.